A single sample gave rise to the 5 T cell receptor beta chains below, sequenced in a study of response to subunit inactivated influenza vaccine. In TCRdb, the RT-PCR reads were re-called with MiXCR into one record per CDR3 protein. This sample yields hundreds of thousands of distinct CDR3 sequences, of which approximately 14% are seen a single time; 6% to 9.5% belongs to the top ten. Material: PBMCs from blood, obtained 14 days before vaccination. Source of these receptors: a man over 45 who received an inactivated influenza vaccine.

This clonotype turned up a few times. The chain employs TRBV5-1 and TRBJ2-1; TRBD2 matches at 15 bases. V trimming: 4 bases; J trimming: 14 bases; junction bases outside the gene matches: 7. Germline V gene sequence: CDR1 SGHRS, CDR2 YFSETQ. The CDR3 contains 14 residues. The CDR3 protein is CASSPGLAGGPEFF. As DNA, the CDR3 is TGCGCCAGCAGCCCCGGACTAGCGGGAGGGCCTGAGTTCTTC.

V and J are TRBV5-8 and TRBJ2-5; D gene unclear. The CDR3 covers 12 residues. The V end was cut by 3 bases, the J end by 2 bases, with 5 bases between. The germline gives CDR1 SGHTS, CDR2 YDEGEE. Here the CDR3 reads CASSYVQETQYF. The CDR3 nucleotides are TGTGCCAGCAGCTACGTACAAGAGACCCAGTACTTC.

In this sample, this clonotype turned up a few times. The V gene is TRBV4-1, the J gene TRBJ1-1; no clear D gene. The CDR3 covers 12 residues. The V gene lost 2 bases and the J gene lost 0 bases, with 1 base spanning the gap. Germline CDR1 MGHRA, CDR2 YSYEKL. The CDR3 sequence: CASSQLNTEAFF. The CDR3 bases are TGCGCCAGCAGCCAACTGAACACTGAAGCTTTCTTT.

This clonotype was detected many times. This sequence joins TRBV27 and TRBJ2-7; 10 nucleotides align to TRBD1. The CDR3 is 17 amino acids. V lost 6 bases, J lost 0 bases, and 11 bases stayed unmatched. Germline V CDR1 and CDR2: MNHEY, SMNVEV (reference sequence). CDR3 nucleotides: TGTGCCAGCAGCCCCCGGGACAGGGGCGAAATCTCCTACGAGCAGTACTTC. This sequence encodes CASSPRDRGEISYEQYF.

This clonotype turned up a few times. Written as DNA, the CDR3 is TGCGCCAGCAGCTCTCTAGCGCGGTCCTACGAGCAGTACTTC. Translation: CASSSLARSYEQYF. V gene TRBV5-1 combines with J gene TRBJ2-7, with D perhaps TRBD2 (6 bases). The CDR3 has 14 residues. V lost 3 bases and J 1 base, leaving 11 bases between the germline ends. Germline values: CDR1 SGHRS, CDR2 YFSETQ.